One TCR beta chain is described in this entry. Its antigen is still unknown. Assay used: immunoSEQ multiplex PCR; TCRdb lists only in-frame clones, some missing. The sample gives around 82,000 clones, about four fifths of which show up once; less than 6.5% is in the top ten. V lost 4 bases and J lost 1; bases outside the gene matches: 12. The germline V gene has CDR1 SQVTM and CDR2 ANQGSEA. This CDR3 has 18 amino acids. The data were taken from a study of a mutant IDH1 vaccine in newly diagnosed glioma. About the research overall: Treated patients had a mean age of approximately 40 years and a sex split that was approximately 62% male and 37.5% female. Those enrolled had earlier been treated with radiotherapy, temozolomide, or both, mostly both. Whole-study results and caveats: In around 93% of patients, immune responses induced by the vaccine occurred.

Time point reported: baseline, week 1 (first vaccination visit). The sample's treatment: pre-vaccination baseline after standard-of-care therapy. Those who donated had recent WHO grade 3 or 4 IDH1-mutant, ATRX-lost astrocytomas. The material sequenced was PBMCs, taken from a glioma patient treated with radiotherapy, temozolomide or both. The sequence was obtained from a man aged 40-50 years with glioma. Some clones in this sample may be carry-over from other donors' samples. The chain has TRBV29-1 and TRBJ2-6; 8 nucleotides match TRBD1. The CDR3 region is CSVAGTGFERSGANVLTF. CDR3 sequence (DNA): TGCAGCGTTGCGGGGACAGGTTTTGAGCGGTCTGGGGCCAACGTCCTGACTTTC.